This T cell receptor beta chain was profiled in a study of immune heterogeneity within non-small cell lung tumors. It was with 32 V and 13 J primers that multiplex PCR amplified TCR beta CDR3. Each CDR3 protein gets one entry after TCRdb re-called the multiplex PCR reads with MiXCR. The profile covers roughly 2,000 distinct CDR3 sequences, with about 22% appearing a single time and around 9% taken by the ten largest. General study findings and limits: Clonality of local T cells correlated moderately but significantly with local tumor mutational burden (R about 0.35). Different patients shared few of their high-frequency T-cell receptor beta clonotypes. The study found identical dominant CDR3 beta clonotypes recurring across tumor sites within a patient, alongside site-unique high-frequency clones.

Each sample used 550 to 650 ng of genomic DNA from bulk tumor tissue. Several biopsies per primary tumor, spaced far apart, were taken during surgery. The patients were newly diagnosed with non-small cell lung cancer, had not been treated, and had curative surgery. Patients newly diagnosed with non-small cell lung cancer and having curative-intent surgery served as donors. Remarks on this clonotype: Antigen unknown.

The CDR3 length is 18 residues. V lost 1 base and J 5 bases, leaving 23 bases between the germline ends. The germline gives CDR1 MDHEN, CDR2 SYDVKM. This receptor was identified in a woman in her forties or fifties with non-small cell lung cancer. The sample was lung tumor tissue. This chain uses TRBV28 with TRBJ2-5; D not certain. The CDR3 nucleotides are TGTGCCAGCAGTTTATCCCCTGAGAGGACGGCCCCACGGGAGACCCAGTACTTC. Its translation is CASSLSPERTAPRETQYF. Variable domain in full (rest from reference TRBV28 and TRBJ2-5): DVKVTQSSRYLVKRTGEKVFLECVQDMDHENMFWYRQDPGLGLRLIYFSYDVKMKEKGDIPEGYSVSREKKERFSLILESASTNQTSMYLCASSLSPERTAPRETQYFGPGTRLLVL.